The clone carrying this TCR beta chain was detected a few times. The antigen is undetermined. These data originate in a study of CD8+CD57+ T cells in acquired aplastic anemia. For the study at large: The average read count for CD4+ cells in healthy donors was 9 million to 14 million. Study results and limitations: Patients shared 25 to 35 CD8+ CDR3 sequences with controls.

Both TCR beta VDJ combination and CDR3 sequence profiling were carried out. Genomic DNA was the template for this profiling. TCRdb independently ran MiXCR on the reads; one entry per CDR3 protein. The sample consists of under 250,000 distinct CDR3 sequences, 34% of them appearing once. What was sequenced was sorted CD4+, CD8+, or CD8+CD57+ T cells (not recorded which) from PBMCs. The sequence was collected from a human donor in good health, serving as a control.

In DNA, the CDR3 is TGTGCCAGCAGCCCGGATCTAGCGGAGTACAATGAGCAGTTCTTC. This sequence encodes CASSPDLAEYNEQFF. The chain uses TRBV11-2 and TRBJ2-1, with 7 bases aligning to TRBD2. The germline gives CDR1 SGHAT, CDR2 FQNNGV. CDR3 length equals 15 residues. The V segment lost 5 bases and the J segment 4 bases; nucleotides outside the gene matches: 8.